Following are 18 T cell receptor beta chains from one sample sequenced in a study of a mutant IDH1 vaccine in newly diagnosed glioma. These receptors have no identified antigens. TCRdb's copy holds only in-frame clones and misses some; the assay was immunoSEQ multiplex PCR. Of 30,000 to 40,000 clones in the sample, 75% to 95% were seen once. Sample time point: week 47, end of study. Mutant IDH1 20-mer peptide, at 300 ug, made up each vaccine dose, with topical imiquimod. The sequencing used PBMCs, collected from a glioma patient whose treatment included an IDH1 peptide vaccine. All receptors derive from a woman aged 40 to 55 with glioma.

The rearrangement links TRBV18 to TRBJ2-5, with D possibly being TRBD1 (6 bases). V gave up 3 bases and J gave up 1 base, with 9 bases separating them. Germline V gene data show CDR1 as KGHSH and CDR2 as LQKENI. CDR3 size: 14 residues. The CDR3 here is CASSPGQPQETQYF. In DNA, the CDR3 is TGTGCCAGCTCACCTGGACAGCCCCAAGAGACCCAGTACTTC.

This sequence joins TRBV7-9 and TRBJ2-1; 13 bases are a match to TRBD2. The CDR3 totals 16 residues. Germline V gene data show CDR1 as SEHNR and CDR2 as FQNEAQ (reference sequence). V dropped 5 bases and J dropped 3; count of bases not matched to a gene: 4. The CDR3 DNA is TGTGCCAGCAGCCCCGGACTAGCGGGAGTCTACAATGAGCAGTTCTTC. Its protein is CASSPGLAGVYNEQFF.

The CDR3 DNA follows: TGTGCCAGCAGCTTAGGGACGGCCGGGGTAGATGGCTACACCTTC. It encodes CASSLGTAGVDGYTF. The chain has TRBV5-6 and TRBJ1-2; TRBD1 might be the D (5 bases). Looked up from germline, CDR1 is SGHDT and CDR2 is YYEEEE. There are 15 residues in the CDR3. Trimming took off 2 bases at V and 6 bases at J, with 17 bases between the two ends.

The chain uses TRBV5-4 and TRBJ2-5, with TRBD1 as a possible D gene (6 bases). The CDR3 spans 16 residues. Germline V gene sequence: CDR1 SGHNT, CDR2 YYREEE (reference sequence). V was cut by 5 bases and J by 2 bases, with 19 bases left in between. CDR3 sequence: CASSLLGAVPQETQYF. The CDR3 nucleotides read TGTGCCAGCAGTCTTCTGGGGGCAGTCCCTCAAGAGACCCAGTACTTC.

V usage is TRBV5-1 and J usage is TRBJ1-2; tentatively, D is TRBD1 (5 bases). This CDR3 comprises 15 residues. V was cut by 5 bases and J by 2 bases, with 16 bases left in between. CDR1 SGHRS and CDR2 YFSETQ come from the germline V gene. In nucleotides, the CDR3 is TGCGCCAGCAGGGACGACAGACGAATAAACTATGGCTACACCTTC. Translation: CASRDDRRINYGYTF.

The CDR3 DNA sequence: TGTGCCAGCAGTCGACGGGAAACTAATGAAAAACTGTTTTTT. Translating it yields CASSRRETNEKLFF. The chain joins TRBV6-5 to TRBJ1-4; D is undetermined. Germline CDR1 is MNHEY and CDR2 is SVGAGI. The CDR3 consists of 14 residues. Trimming shortened V by 5 bases and J by 1 base, and 8 bases separated the two germline ends.

The chain couples TRBV10-2 to TRBJ2-7, with D possibly matching TRBD1 (6 bases). Germline values: CDR1 WSHSY, CDR2 SAAADI. The V end lost 2 bases, the J end lost 1 base, and 9 bases lay between the germline ends. CDR3 size: 14 residues. CDR3 sequence: CASSEHRGSYEQYF. For the CDR3, the DNA is TGCGCCAGCAGTGAGCATAGGGGGTCCTACGAGCAGTACTTC.

This chain uses TRBV2 with TRBJ2-1, with 13 bases matching TRBD2. Germline values: CDR1 SNHLY, CDR2 FYNNEI. The V segment lost 6 bases and the J segment 5 bases; nucleotides outside the gene matches: 4. This CDR3 spans 15 amino acids. In DNA, the CDR3 is TGTGCCAGCAGGAGACTAGCGGGAGGCCACAATGAGCAGTTCTTC. Its translation: CASRRLAGGHNEQFF.

This chain links TRBV5-1 with TRBJ2-2, with no clear D. Germline V gives CDR1 SGHRS, CDR2 YFSETQ. Trimming pared 3 bases from V and 5 bases from J, leaving 8 bases between. This CDR3 has 13 amino acids. CDR3 protein: CASSSGLTGELFF. CDR3 nucleotides: TGCGCCAGCAGCTCTGGTTTGACCGGGGAGCTGTTTTTT. The full variable domain, its missing parts supplied by reference TRBV5-1 and TRBJ2-2, is KAGVTQTPRYLIKTRGQQVTLSCSPISGHRSVSWYQQTPGQGLQFLFEYFSETQRNKGNFPGRFSGRQFSNSRSEMNVSTLELGDSALYLCASSSGLTGELFFGEGSRLTVL.

This sequence joins TRBV6-1 and TRBJ2-7; D is unresolved. The CDR3 is 14 residues long. Looked up from germline, CDR1 is MNHNS and CDR2 is SASEGT. V gave up 1 base and J gave up 3 bases, with 10 bases separating them. The CDR3 bases are TGTGCCAGCAGTGAAGATGTCAGGAGCTACGAGCAGTACTTC. Translating it yields CASSEDVRSYEQYF.

The chain links TRBV29-1 to TRBJ1-1; the match to TRBD1 covers 10 bases. Germline values: CDR1 SQVTM, CDR2 ANQGSEA. The V segment lost 6 bases and the J segment 4 bases; nucleotides outside the gene matches: 5. This CDR3 comprises 13 residues. CDR3 in amino acids: CSVPGQGLTEAFF. The CDR3 nucleotides read TGCAGCGTGCCGGGACAGGGGCTCACTGAAGCTTTCTTT.

V gene TRBV4-1 combines with J gene TRBJ2-2, with D maybe TRBD2 (6 bases). CDR3 length: 18 residues. Per germline, CDR1 MGHRA and CDR2 YSYEKL. The V and J ends lost 1 base and 0 bases respectively, with 15 bases between them. The DNA of the CDR3 is TGCGCCAGCAGCCAAGGGCGCGGGGTAGGGCCGAACACCGGGGAGCTGTTTTTT. This translates into CASSQGRGVGPNTGELFF.

The chain links TRBV7-9 to TRBJ2-2, with a weak D call TRBD1 (5 bases). The CDR3 sequence is 13 residues long. Germline V lookup: CDR1 SEHNR, CDR2 FQNEAQ (reference sequence). V was cut by 5 bases and J by 3 bases, with 7 bases left in between. The CDR3 DNA follows: TGTGCCAGCAGCCCCAGGGACACCGGGGAGCTGTTTTTT. It specifies CASSPRDTGELFF.

The V gene is TRBV6-5, the J gene TRBJ2-7; no firm D call. Germline V gives CDR1 MNHEY, CDR2 SVGAGI. The CDR3 runs 13 residues. V lost 5 bases to trimming and J lost 7 bases, with 15 bases between them. This CDR3 reads CASSPSTFSEQYF. The CDR3, as DNA: TGTGCCAGCAGTCCTTCGACCTTTAGTGAGCAGTACTTC.

This clone was observed once. V is TRBV27 and J is TRBJ1-5, with no clear D. The CDR3 has 14 amino acids. Per the germline V gene, CDR1 is MNHEY and CDR2 is SMNVEV (reference sequence). V lost 5 bases, J lost 2 bases, and 10 bases lay in between. The CDR3 coding sequence is TGTGCCAGCAGTGCATGGGGTGGCAATCAGCCCCAGCATTTT. Encoded protein: CASSAWGGNQPQHF.

The V gene is TRBV27, the J gene TRBJ2-5; no clear D gene. V dropped 3 bases and J dropped 5 bases, with 13 bases sitting between them. The CDR3 totals 14 residues. Germline V CDR1 and CDR2: MNHEY, SMNVEV (reference sequence). The CDR3 nucleotides read TGTGCCAGCAGTTTCACGGACGGAACGGAGACCCAGTACTTC. This encodes CASSFTDGTETQYF.

The chain joins TRBV5-6 to TRBJ1-5; TRBD1 is a possible D gene (5 bases). The germline V gene has CDR1 SGHDT and CDR2 YYEEEE. The CDR3 has 14 amino acids. Between the trimmed V and J ends, which lost 5 bases and 4 bases, there was a span of 13 bases. CDR3 coding DNA: TGTGCCAGCAGTGCGGGACTGAGGAATCAGCCCCAGCATTTT. Protein: CASSAGLRNQPQHF.

V usage is TRBV6-1 and J usage is TRBJ2-7; a possible D gene is TRBD2 (6 bases). CDR3 length: 13 amino acids. Trimming left V 5 bases short and J 5 bases short, with 13 bases between. Germline V CDR1 and CDR2: MNHNS, SASEGT. The CDR3, as DNA: TGTGCCAGCAGTATCAGGGAGGTGGACGAGCAGTACTTC. It translates to CASSIREVDEQYF.